This TCR beta chain is from a study of PD-1 blockade in classical Hodgkin lymphoma. Clones were sequenced by immunoSEQ multiplex PCR, and TCRdb holds only the in-frame ones, with some missing. This sample yields about 40,000 clones, of which almost 70% are seen a single time; 14% belongs to the top ten. Deletions cut 4 bases from V and 3 bases from J, with 16 bases between. Germline CDR1 reads LNHDA; CDR2 reads SQIVND (reference sequence). There are 16 residues in the CDR3. Each patient's relapse followed autologous stem cell transplantation, and brentuximab vedotin exposure varied. Study outcomes and limitations: Only CD4+ TCR diversity, not CD8+, had risen significantly by C4D1. It was among complete responders that baseline diversity resembled that of newly diagnosed patients.

About this clone: Its antigen remains unknown.

Sequenced material: peripheral blood mononuclear cells (PBMCs), taken before the second cycle of nivolumab. The receptor was isolated from a human donor with classical Hodgkin lymphoma. This chain connects TRBV19 to TRBJ1-5; D may be TRBD1 (6 bases). Written as DNA, the CDR3 is TGTGCCAGTAGTAAACTACAGGGCAGATTCAATCAGCCCCAGCATTTT. Amino acid sequence: CASSKLQGRFNQPQHF. The full variable domain, rest sourced from reference TRBV19 and TRBJ1-5, is DGGITQSPKYLFRKEGQNVTLSCEQNLNHDAMYWYRQDPGQGLRLIYYSQIVNDFQKGDIAEGYSVSREKKESFPLTVTSAQKNPTAFYLCASSKLQGRFNQPQHFGDGTRLSIL.